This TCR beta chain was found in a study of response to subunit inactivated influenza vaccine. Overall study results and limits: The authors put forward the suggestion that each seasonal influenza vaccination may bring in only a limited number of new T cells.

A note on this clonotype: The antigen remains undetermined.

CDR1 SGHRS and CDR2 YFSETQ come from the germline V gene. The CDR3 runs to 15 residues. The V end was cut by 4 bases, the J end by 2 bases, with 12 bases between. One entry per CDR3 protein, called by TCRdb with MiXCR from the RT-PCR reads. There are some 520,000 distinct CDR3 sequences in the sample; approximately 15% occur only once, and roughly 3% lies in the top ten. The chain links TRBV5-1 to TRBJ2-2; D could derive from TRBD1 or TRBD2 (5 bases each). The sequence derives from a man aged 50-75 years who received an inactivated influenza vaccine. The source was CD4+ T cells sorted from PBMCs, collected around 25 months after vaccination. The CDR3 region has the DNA TGCGCCAGCAGCGTCCGGGACGGTAACACCGGGGAGCTGTTTTTT. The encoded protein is CASSVRDGNTGELFF.